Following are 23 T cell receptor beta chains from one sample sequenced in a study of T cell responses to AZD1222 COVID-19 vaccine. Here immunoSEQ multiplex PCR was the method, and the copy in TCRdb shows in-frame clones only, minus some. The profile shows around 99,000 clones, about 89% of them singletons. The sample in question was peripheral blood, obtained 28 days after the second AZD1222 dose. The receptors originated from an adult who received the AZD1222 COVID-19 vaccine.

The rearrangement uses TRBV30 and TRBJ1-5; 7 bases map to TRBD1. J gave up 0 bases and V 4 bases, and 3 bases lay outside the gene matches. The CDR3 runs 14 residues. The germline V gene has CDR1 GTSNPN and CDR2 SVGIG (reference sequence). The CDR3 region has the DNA TGTGCCTGGAATAGGGACAGTAGCAATCAGCCCCAGCATTTT. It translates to CAWNRDSSNQPQHF.

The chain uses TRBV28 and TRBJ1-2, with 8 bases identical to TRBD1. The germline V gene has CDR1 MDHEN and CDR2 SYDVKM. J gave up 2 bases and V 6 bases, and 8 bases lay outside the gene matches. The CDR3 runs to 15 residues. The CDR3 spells CASRSIDRGNYGYTF. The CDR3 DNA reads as TGTGCCAGCAGATCTATCGACAGGGGAAACTATGGCTACACCTTC.

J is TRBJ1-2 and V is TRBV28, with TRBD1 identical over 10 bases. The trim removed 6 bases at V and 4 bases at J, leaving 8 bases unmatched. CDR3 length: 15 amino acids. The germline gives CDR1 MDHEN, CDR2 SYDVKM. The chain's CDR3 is CASRTSGTGAYGYTF. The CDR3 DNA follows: TGTGCCAGCAGGACCTCCGGGACAGGGGCCTATGGCTACACCTTC.

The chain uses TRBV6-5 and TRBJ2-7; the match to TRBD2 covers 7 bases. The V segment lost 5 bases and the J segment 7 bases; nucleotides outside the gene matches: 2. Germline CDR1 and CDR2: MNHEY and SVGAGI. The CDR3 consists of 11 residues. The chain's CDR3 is CASSNGREQYF. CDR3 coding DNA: TGTGCCAGCAGTAACGGGAGGGAGCAGTACTTC.

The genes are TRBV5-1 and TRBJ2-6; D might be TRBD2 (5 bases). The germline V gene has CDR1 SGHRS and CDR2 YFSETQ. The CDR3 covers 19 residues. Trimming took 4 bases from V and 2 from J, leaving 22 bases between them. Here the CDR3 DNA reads TGCGCCAGCAGCCATGGCAGGTCGGAGGCTAGTGCTGGGGCCAACGTCCTGACTTTC. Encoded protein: CASSHGRSEASAGANVLTF.

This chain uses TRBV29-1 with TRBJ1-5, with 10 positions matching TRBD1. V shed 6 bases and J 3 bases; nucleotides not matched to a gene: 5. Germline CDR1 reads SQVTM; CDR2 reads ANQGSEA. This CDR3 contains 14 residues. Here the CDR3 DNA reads TGCAGCGTGGGAGACAGGGGGCTCAATCAGCCCCAGCATTTT. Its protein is CSVGDRGLNQPQHF.

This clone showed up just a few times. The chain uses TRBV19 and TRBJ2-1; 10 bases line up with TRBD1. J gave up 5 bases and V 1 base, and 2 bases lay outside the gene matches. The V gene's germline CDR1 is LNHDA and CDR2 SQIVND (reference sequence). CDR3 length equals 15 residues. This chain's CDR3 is CASSIGGTGDNEQFF. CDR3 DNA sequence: TGTGCCAGTAGTATAGGCGGGACAGGGGACAATGAGCAGTTCTTC.

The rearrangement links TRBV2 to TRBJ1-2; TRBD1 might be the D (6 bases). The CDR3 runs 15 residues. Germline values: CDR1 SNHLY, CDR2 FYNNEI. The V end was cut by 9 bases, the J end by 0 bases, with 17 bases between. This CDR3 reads CASLSGGQSNYGYTF. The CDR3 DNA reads TGTGCCAGTCTTAGTGGCGGACAGTCTAACTATGGCTACACCTTC.

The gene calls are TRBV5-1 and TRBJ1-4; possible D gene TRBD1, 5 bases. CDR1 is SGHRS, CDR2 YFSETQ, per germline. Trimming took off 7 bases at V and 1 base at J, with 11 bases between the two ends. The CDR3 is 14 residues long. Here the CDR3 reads CASALGGTNEKLFF. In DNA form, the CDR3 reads TGCGCCAGCGCTCTTGGGGGAACTAATGAAAAACTGTTTTTT. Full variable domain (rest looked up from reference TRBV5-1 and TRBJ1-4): KAGVTQTPRYLIKTRGQQVTLSCSPISGHRSVSWYQQTPGQGLQFLFEYFSETQRNKGNFPGRFSGRQFSNSRSEMNVSTLELGDSALYLCASALGGTNEKLFFGSGTQLSVL.

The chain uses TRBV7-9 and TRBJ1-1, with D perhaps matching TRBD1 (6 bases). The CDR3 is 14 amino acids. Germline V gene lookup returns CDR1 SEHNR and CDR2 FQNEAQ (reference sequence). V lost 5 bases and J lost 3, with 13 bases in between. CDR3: CASSPRGVDTEAFF. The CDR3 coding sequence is TGTGCCAGCAGCCCAAGGGGGGTAGACACTGAAGCTTTCTTT.

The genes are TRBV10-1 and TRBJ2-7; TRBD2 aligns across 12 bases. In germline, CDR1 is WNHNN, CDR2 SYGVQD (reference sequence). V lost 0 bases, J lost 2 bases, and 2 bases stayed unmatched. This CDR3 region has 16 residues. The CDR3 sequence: CASSESGLAGTYEQYF. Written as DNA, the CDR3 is TGCGCCAGCAGTGAGTCCGGACTAGCGGGGACCTACGAGCAGTACTTC.

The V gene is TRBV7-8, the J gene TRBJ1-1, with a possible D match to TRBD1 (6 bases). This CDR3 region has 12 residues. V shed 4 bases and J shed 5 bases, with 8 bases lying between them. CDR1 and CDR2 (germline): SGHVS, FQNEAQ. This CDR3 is CASSSGVTEAFF. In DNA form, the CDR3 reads TGTGCCAGCAGCTCAGGGGTTACTGAAGCTTTCTTT. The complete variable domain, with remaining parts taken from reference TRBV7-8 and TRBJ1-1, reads GAGVSQSPRYKVAKRGQDVALRCDPISGHVSLFWYQQALGQGPEFLTYFQNEAQLDKSGLPSDRFFAERPEGSVSTLKIQRTQQEDSAVYLCASSSGVTEAFFGQGTRLTVV.

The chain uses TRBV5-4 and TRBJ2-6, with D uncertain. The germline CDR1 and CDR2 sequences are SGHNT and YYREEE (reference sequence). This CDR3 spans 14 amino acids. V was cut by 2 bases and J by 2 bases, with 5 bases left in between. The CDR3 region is CASSFKTGANVLTF. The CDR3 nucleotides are TGTGCCAGCAGCTTTAAGACTGGGGCCAACGTCCTGACTTTC.

DNA of the CDR3: TGTGCCAGCAGCTTAGATCCCCCCGGGGAGCTGTTTTTT. Amino acids: CASSLDPPGELFF. The V and J genes are TRBV11-3 and TRBJ2-2; D is unclear. The CDR3 loop spans 13 amino acids. Trimming pared 0 bases from V and 6 bases from J, leaving 5 bases between. Germline CDR1 SGHNT, CDR2 YENEEA.

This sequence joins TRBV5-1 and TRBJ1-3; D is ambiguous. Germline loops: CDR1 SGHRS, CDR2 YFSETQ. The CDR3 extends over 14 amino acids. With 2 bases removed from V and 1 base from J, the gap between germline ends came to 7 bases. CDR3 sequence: CASSLELSGNTIYF. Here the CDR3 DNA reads TGCGCCAGCAGCTTAGAACTGTCTGGAAACACCATATATTTT. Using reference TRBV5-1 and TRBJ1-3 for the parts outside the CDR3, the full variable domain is KAGVTQTPRYLIKTRGQQVTLSCSPISGHRSVSWYQQTPGQGLQFLFEYFSETQRNKGNFPGRFSGRQFSNSRSEMNVSTLELGDSALYLCASSLELSGNTIYFGEGSWLTVV.

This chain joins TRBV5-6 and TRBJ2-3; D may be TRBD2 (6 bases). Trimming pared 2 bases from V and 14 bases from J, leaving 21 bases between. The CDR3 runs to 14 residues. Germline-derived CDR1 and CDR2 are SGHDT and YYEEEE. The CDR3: CASSFSFQVAGRYF. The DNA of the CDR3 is TGTGCCAGCAGCTTTTCATTTCAGGTTGCGGGGAGGTATTTT.

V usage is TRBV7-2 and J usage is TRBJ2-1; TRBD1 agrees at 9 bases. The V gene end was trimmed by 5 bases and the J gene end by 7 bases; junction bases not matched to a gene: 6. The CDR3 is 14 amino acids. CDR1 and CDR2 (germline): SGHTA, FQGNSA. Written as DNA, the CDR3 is TGTGCCAGCAGCCGGGACAGGGCGGCAAATGAGCAGTTCTTC. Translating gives CASSRDRAANEQFF.

CDR3 coding DNA: TGTGCCAGCAGGGGACAGGGGTCAGCTAATGAAAAACTGTTTTTT. The encoded protein is CASRGQGSANEKLFF. The V call is TRBV28, the J call TRBJ1-4, with 10 nucleotides matching TRBD1. Per the germline V gene, CDR1 is MDHEN and CDR2 is SYDVKM. The CDR3 consists of 15 residues. The trim removed 6 bases at V and 3 bases at J, leaving 4 bases unmatched. Together with reference TRBV28 and TRBJ1-4, the CDR3 gives the full variable domain: DVKVTQSSRYLVKRTGEKVFLECVQDMDHENMFWYRQDPGLGLRLIYFSYDVKMKEKGDIPEGYSVSREKKERFSLILESASTNQTSMYLCASRGQGSANEKLFFGSGTQLSVL.

CDR3 amino acids: CASSAVAGPSYNEQFF. CDR3 nucleotides: TGTGCCAGCAGTGCCGTAGCGGGCCCGTCCTACAATGAGCAGTTCTTC. The chain links TRBV6-1 to TRBJ2-1; 7 bases align to TRBD2. The ends lost 4 bases at V and 1 base at J; junction bases unmatched: 7. The V gene's germline CDR1 is MNHNS and CDR2 SASEGT. The CDR3 sequence is 16 residues long.

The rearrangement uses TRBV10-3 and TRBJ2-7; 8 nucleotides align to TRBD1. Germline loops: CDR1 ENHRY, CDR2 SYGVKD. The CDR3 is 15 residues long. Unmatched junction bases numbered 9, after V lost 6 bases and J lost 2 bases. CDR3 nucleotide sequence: TGTGCCATCAGACGATCGGACAGGGCCCCCTACGAGCAGTACTTC. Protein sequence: CAIRRSDRAPYEQYF.

CDR3 sequence: CASSLTGGSREQYF. Here the CDR3 DNA reads TGTGCCAGCAGCTTGACAGGGGGATCTCGCGAGCAGTACTTC. The chain employs TRBV28 and TRBJ2-7; TRBD1 aligns across 9 bases. The V gene's germline CDR1 is MDHEN and CDR2 SYDVKM. The V gene end was trimmed by 6 bases and the J gene end by 6 bases; junction bases not matched to a gene: 9. The CDR3 covers 14 residues.

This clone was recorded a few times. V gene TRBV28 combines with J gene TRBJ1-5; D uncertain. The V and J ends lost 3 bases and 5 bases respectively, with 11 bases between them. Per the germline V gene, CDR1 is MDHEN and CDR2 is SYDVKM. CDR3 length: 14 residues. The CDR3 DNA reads TGTGCCAGCAGTTTTTTCCCTGATCATCAGCCCCAGCATTTT. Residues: CASSFFPDHQPQHF.

The DNA of the CDR3 is TGTGCCAGCAGCTTAGGGGGACAGGGCACAGATACGCAGTATTTT. Its protein product is CASSLGGQGTDTQYF. The chain carries TRBV7-9 and TRBJ2-3; 8 bases line up with TRBD1. Germline assignment: CDR1 SEHNR and CDR2 FQNEAQ (reference sequence). The CDR3 covers 15 residues. The V gene end was trimmed by 1 base and the J gene end by 1 base; junction bases not matched to a gene: 1.